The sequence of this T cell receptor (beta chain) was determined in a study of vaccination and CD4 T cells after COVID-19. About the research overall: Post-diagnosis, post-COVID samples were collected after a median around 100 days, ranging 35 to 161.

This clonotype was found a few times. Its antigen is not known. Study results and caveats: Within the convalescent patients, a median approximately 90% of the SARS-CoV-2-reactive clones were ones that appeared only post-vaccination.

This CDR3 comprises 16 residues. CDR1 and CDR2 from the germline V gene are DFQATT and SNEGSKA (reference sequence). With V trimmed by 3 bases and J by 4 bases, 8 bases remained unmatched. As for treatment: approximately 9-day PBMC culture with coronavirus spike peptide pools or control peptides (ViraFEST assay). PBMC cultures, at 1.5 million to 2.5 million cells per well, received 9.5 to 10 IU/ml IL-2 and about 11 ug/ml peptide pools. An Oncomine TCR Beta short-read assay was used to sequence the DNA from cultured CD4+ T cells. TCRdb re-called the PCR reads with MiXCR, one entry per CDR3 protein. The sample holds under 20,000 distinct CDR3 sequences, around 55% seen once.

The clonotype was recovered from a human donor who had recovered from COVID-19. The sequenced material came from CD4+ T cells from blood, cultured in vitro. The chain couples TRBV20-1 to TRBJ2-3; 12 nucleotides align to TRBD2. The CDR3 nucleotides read TGCAGTGCTAGGGGGCTAGCGGGAGGGTCCGCAGATACGCAGTATTTT. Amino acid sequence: CSARGLAGGSADTQYF.